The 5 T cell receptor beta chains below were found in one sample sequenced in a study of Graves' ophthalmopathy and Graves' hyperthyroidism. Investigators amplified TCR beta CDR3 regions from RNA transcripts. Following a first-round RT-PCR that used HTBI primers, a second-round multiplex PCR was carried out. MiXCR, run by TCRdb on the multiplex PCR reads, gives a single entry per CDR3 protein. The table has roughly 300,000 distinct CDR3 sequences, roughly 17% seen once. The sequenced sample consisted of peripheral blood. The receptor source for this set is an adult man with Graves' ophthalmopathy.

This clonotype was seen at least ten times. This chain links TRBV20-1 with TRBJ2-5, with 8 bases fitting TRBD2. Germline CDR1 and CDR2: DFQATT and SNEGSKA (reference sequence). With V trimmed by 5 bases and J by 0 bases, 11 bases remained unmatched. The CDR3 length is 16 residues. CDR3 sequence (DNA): TGCAGTGCTCCCCAAGCCGAGCGGGGGTACCAAGAGACCCAGTACTTC. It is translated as CSAPQAERGYQETQYF.

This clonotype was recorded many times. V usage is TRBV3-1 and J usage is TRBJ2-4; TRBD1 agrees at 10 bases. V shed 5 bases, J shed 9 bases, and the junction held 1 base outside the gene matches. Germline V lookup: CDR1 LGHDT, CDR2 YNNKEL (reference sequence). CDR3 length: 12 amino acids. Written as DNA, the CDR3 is TGTGCCAGCAGCAGACAGGGGGCCATTCAGTACTTC. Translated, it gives CASSRQGAIQYF.

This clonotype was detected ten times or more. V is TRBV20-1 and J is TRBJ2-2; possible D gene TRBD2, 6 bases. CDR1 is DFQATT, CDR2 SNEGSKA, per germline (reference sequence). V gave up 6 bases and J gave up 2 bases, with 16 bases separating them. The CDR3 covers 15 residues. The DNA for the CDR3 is TGCAGTGCGCGTCTGCAGGGACTCAACACCGGGGAGCTGTTTTTT. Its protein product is CSARLQGLNTGELFF.

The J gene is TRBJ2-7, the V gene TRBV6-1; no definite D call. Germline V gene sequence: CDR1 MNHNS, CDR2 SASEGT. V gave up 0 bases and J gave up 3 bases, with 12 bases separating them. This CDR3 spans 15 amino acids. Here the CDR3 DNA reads TGTGCCAGCAGTGAAGCACCAGGTTCCTTCTACGAGCAGTACTTC. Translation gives CASSEAPGSFYEQYF.

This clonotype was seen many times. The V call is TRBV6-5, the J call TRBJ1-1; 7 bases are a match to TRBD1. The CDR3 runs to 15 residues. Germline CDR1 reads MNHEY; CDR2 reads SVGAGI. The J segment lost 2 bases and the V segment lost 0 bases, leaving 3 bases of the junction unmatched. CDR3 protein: CASSYSRDSNTEAFF. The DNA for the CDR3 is TGTGCCAGCAGTTACTCACGGGACAGTAACACTGAAGCTTTCTTT.